This TCR beta chain was captured by sequencing in a study of identical twins. TCRdb passed the 5' RACE reads through MiXCR, listing each CDR3 protein once. The sample has about 810,000 distinct CDR3 sequences; over 9% are singletons. The sample was also linked to a second study, of yellow fever vaccine responses in identical twins.

This TCR was sampled from a woman aged 18 to 35 in good health. Material for sequencing was PBMCs.

In DNA form, the CDR3 reads TGCAGTGCCAGCGGGGACGCCTACGAGCAGTACTTC. Its protein is CSASGDAYEQYF. The rearrangement joins TRBV20-1 to TRBJ2-7; 7 bases line up with TRBD2. Germline CDR1 and CDR2: DFQATT and SNEGSKA (reference sequence). Trimming removed 6 bases from V and 2 bases from J; junction bases left unmatched: 4. The CDR3 extends over 12 amino acids.